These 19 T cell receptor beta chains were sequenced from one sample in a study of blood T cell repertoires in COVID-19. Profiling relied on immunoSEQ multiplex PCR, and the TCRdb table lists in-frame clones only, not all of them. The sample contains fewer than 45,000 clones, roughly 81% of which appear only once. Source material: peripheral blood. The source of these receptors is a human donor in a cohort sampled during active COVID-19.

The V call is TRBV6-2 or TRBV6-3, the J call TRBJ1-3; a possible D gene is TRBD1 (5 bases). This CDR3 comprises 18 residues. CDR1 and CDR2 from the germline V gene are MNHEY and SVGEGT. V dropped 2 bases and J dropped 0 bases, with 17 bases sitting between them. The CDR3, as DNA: TGTGCCAGCAGTTACATGGGCCACAGGCGATCCTCTGGAAACACCATATATTTT. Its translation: CASSYMGHRRSSGNTIYF.

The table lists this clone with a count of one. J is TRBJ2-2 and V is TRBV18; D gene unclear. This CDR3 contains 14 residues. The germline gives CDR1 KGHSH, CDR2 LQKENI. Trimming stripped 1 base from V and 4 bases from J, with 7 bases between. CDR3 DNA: TGTGCCAGCTCACCACTTTCGAGCACCGGGGAGCTGTTTTTT. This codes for CASSPLSSTGELFF.

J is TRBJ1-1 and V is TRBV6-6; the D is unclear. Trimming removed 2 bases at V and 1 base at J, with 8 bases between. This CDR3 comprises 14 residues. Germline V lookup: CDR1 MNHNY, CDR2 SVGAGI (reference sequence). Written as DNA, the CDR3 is TGTGCCAGCAGTTACCGGAAGCGGAACACTGAAGCTTTCTTT. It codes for CASSYRKRNTEAFF.

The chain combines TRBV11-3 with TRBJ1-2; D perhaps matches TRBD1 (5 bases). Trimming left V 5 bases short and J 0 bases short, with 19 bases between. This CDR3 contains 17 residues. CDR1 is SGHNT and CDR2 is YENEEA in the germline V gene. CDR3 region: CASSQRTPTRANYGYTF. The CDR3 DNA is TGTGCCAGCAGCCAAAGGACACCTACCCGAGCTAACTATGGCTACACCTTC.

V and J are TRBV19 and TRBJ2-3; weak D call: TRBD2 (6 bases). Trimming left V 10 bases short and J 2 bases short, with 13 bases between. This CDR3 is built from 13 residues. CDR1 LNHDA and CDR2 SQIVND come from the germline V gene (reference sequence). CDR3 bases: TGTGCCACCTCCCCGGGACTCACAGATACGCAGTATTTT. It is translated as CATSPGLTDTQYF.

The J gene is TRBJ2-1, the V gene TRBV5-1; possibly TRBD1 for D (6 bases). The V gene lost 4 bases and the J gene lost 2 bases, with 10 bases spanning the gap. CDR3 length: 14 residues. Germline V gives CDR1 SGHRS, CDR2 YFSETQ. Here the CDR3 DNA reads TGCGCCAGCAGCCCCGGACAGCCCTACAATGAGCAGTTCTTC. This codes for CASSPGQPYNEQFF. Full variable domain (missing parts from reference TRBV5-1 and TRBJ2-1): KAGVTQTPRYLIKTRGQQVTLSCSPISGHRSVSWYQQTPGQGLQFLFEYFSETQRNKGNFPGRFSGRQFSNSRSEMNVSTLELGDSALYLCASSPGQPYNEQFFGPGTRLTVL.

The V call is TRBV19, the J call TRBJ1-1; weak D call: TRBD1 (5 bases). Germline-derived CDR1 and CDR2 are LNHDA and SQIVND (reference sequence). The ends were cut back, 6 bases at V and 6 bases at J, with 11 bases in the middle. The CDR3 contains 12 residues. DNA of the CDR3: TGTGCCAGTAGGTCCGGGGGACCTGAAGCTTTCTTT. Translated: CASRSGGPEAFF.

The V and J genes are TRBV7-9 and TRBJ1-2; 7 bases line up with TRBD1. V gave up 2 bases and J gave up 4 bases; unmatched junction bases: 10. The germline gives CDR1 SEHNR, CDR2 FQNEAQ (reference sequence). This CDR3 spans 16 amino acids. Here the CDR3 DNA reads TGTGCCAGCAGCTTATTTACCGGGACAGCTCTCTATGGCTACACCTTC. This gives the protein CASSLFTGTALYGYTF.

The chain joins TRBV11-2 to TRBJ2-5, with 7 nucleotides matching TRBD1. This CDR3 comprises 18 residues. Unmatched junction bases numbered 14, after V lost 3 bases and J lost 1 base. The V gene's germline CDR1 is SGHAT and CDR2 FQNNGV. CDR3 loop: CASSFGTAFNLGQETQYF. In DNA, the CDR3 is TGTGCCAGCAGCTTTGGGACAGCCTTCAACCTCGGCCAAGAGACCCAGTACTTC.

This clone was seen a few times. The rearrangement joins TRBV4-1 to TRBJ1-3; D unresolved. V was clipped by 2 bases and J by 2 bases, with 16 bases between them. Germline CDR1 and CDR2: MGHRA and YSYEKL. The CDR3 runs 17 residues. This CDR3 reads CASSQRAASGTGNTIYF. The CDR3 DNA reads TGCGCCAGCAGCCAACGAGCGGCGTCGGGGACTGGAAACACCATATATTTT.

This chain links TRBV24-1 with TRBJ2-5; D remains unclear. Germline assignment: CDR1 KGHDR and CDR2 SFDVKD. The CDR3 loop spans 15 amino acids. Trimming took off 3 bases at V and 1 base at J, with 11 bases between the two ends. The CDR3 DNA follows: TGTGCCACCAGTGATCCGACCGAGGTCCAAGAGACCCAGTACTTC. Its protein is CATSDPTEVQETQYF.

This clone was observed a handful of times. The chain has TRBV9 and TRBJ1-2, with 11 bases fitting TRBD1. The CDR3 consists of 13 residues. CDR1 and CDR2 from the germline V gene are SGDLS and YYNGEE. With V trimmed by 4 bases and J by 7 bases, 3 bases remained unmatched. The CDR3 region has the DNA TGTGCCAGCAGCACCGGACAGGGGGCTGGCTACACCTTC. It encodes CASSTGQGAGYTF.

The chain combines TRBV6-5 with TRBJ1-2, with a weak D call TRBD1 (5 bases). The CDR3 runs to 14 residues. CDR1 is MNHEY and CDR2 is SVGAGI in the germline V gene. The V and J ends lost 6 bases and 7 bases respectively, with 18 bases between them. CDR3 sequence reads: CASSQGLTIGGYTF. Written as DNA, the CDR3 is TGTGCCAGCAGCCAGGGTTTAACTATAGGTGGCTACACCTTC.

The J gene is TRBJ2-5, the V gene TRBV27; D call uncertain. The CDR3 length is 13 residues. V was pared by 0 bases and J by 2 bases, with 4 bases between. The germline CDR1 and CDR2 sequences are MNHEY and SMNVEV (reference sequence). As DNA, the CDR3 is TGTGCCAGCAGTTTATCCATTCAAGAGACCCAGTACTTC. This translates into CASSLSIQETQYF.

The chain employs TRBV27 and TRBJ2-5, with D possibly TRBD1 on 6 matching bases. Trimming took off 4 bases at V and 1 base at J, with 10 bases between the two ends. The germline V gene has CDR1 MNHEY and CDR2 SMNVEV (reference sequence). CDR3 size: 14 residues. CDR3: CASSYDRTQETQYF. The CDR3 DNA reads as TGTGCCAGCAGTTACGACAGGACCCAAGAGACCCAGTACTTC.

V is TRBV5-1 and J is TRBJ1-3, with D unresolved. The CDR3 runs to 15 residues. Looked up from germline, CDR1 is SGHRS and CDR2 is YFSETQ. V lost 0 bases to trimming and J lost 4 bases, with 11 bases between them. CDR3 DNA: TGCGCCAGCAGCTTGGGTTCGGGGATCGGAAACACCATATATTTT. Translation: CASSLGSGIGNTIYF.

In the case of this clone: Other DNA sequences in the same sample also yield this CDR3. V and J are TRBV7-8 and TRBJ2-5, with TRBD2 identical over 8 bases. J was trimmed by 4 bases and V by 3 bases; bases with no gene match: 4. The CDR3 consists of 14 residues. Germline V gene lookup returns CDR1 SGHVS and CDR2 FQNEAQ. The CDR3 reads CASSLGGGRETQYF. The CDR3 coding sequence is TGTGCCAGCAGCTTGGGCGGGGGGAGAGAGACCCAGTACTTC.

The CDR3 region is CASSQRSGLAGEGEQFF. Written as DNA, the CDR3 is TGCGCCAGCAGCCAAAGATCGGGACTAGCGGGAGAGGGTGAGCAGTTCTTC. V gene TRBV4-1 combines with J gene TRBJ2-1; TRBD2 aligns across 14 bases. This CDR3 comprises 17 residues. Germline V lookup: CDR1 MGHRA, CDR2 YSYEKL. V was clipped by 2 bases and J by 9 bases; unmatched bases: 9.

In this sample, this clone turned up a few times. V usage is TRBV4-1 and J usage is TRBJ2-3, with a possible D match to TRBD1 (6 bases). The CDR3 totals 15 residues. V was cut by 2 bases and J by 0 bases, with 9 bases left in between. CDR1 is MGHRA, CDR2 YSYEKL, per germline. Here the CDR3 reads CASSQRTDSTDTQYF. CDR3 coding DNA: TGCGCCAGCAGCCAAAGGACAGACAGCACAGATACGCAGTATTTT.